These 13 T cell receptor beta chains were sequenced from one sample in a study of CD8 T cells in Susac syndrome. Reverse transcription of about 0.5 to 1 ug RNA used random hexamers. TCRdb ran MiXCR on the immunoSEQ multiplex PCR reads and lists one entry per CDR3 protein. The data contain tens of thousands of distinct CDR3 sequences, roughly 93% of them singletons. The sample comprised CD8+ T cells from PBMCs. Source of these receptors: a human donor in good health.

This chain connects TRBV28 to TRBJ2-7, with 10 nucleotides matching TRBD1. Looked up from germline, CDR1 is MDHEN and CDR2 is SYDVKM. J was trimmed by 5 bases and V by 4 bases; bases with no gene match: 8. The CDR3 runs 15 residues. CDR3 protein: CASSYPDRGRNEQYF. Written as DNA, the CDR3 is TGTGCCAGCAGTTATCCCGACAGGGGGCGAAACGAGCAGTACTTC.

This chain connects TRBV7-9 to TRBJ2-7, with 7 bases that match TRBD1. The ends lost 5 bases at V and 3 bases at J; junction bases unmatched: 13. Looked up from germline, CDR1 is SEHNR and CDR2 is FQNEAQ (reference sequence). This CDR3 region has 16 residues. For the CDR3, the DNA is TGTGCCAGCAGCCCACCACAGGGGCCCCTACTCTACGAGCAGTACTTC. Translation: CASSPPQGPLLYEQYF.

The J gene is TRBJ1-1, the V gene TRBV28, with unresolved D. The CDR3 extends over 11 amino acids. Between the trimmed V and J ends, which lost 6 bases and 3 bases, there was a span of 5 bases. Germline V CDR1 and CDR2: MDHEN, SYDVKM. CDR3 bases: TGTGCCAGCAGGAGGTACACTGAAGCTTTCTTT. It codes for CASRRYTEAFF.

This chain uses TRBV2 with TRBJ1-1; D is unresolved. The V end was cut by 3 bases, the J end by 4 bases, with 12 bases between. This CDR3 region has 14 residues. Germline V gene sequence: CDR1 SNHLY, CDR2 FYNNEI. The CDR3 region has the DNA TGTGCCAGCAGTGATGGGTGGTTGGGCACTGAAGCTTTCTTT. Protein: CASSDGWLGTEAFF.

A single count supports this clonotype. The gene calls are TRBV19 and TRBJ1-5, with D perhaps matching TRBD1 (6 bases). V lost 3 bases, J lost 9 bases, and 15 bases lay in between. This CDR3 has 14 amino acids. CDR1 is LNHDA, CDR2 SQIVND, per germline (reference sequence). CDR3 amino acids: CASSIRTAPGPQHF. The DNA of the CDR3 is TGTGCCAGTAGTATTCGGACAGCGCCAGGGCCCCAGCATTTT.

The gene calls are TRBV2 and TRBJ2-1; D remains unclear. Germline V CDR1 and CDR2: SNHLY, FYNNEI. Trimming shortened V by 1 base and J by 4 bases, and 8 bases separated the two germline ends. This CDR3 comprises 14 residues. The CDR3, as DNA: TGTGCCAGCAGTGAAGACGGTGGATACAATGAGCAGTTCTTC. This sequence encodes CASSEDGGYNEQFF.

The chain links TRBV7-8 to TRBJ2-7; perhaps TRBD1 as D (5 bases). V lost 5 bases and J lost 6, with 8 bases in between. This CDR3 has 11 residues. Germline V gives CDR1 SGHVS, CDR2 FQNEAQ. The chain's CDR3 is CASSLTAEQYF. In DNA form, the CDR3 reads TGTGCCAGCAGCCTGACAGCCGAGCAGTACTTC.

The chain uses TRBV15 and TRBJ2-1; D is ambiguous. Trimming removed 5 bases from V and 8 bases from J, with 16 bases in between. This CDR3 region has 14 residues. Germline V CDR1 and CDR2: LNHNV, YYDKDF (reference sequence). CDR3 amino acids: CATSPRSGHDEQFF. The CDR3 DNA follows: TGTGCCACCAGCCCCAGATCGGGTCACGATGAGCAGTTCTTC.

This clonotype is a singleton in its sample. The V gene is TRBV11-2, the J gene TRBJ2-7; D unresolved. The CDR3 totals 12 residues. Trimming took off 5 bases at V and 6 bases at J, with 11 bases between the two ends. The germline V gene has CDR1 SGHAT and CDR2 FQNNGV. CDR3 DNA sequence: TGTGCCAGCAGCATAGGGTCTAGCGAGCAGTACTTC. Residues: CASSIGSSEQYF. Filled out from reference TRBV11-2 and TRBJ2-7, the complete variable domain reads EAGVAQSPRYKIIEKRQSVAFWCNPISGHATLYWYQQILGQGPKLLIQFQNNGVVDDSQLPKDRFSAERLKGVDSTLKIQPAKLEDSAVYLCASSIGSSEQYFGPGTRLTVT.

V and J are TRBV2 and TRBJ2-3; the D is unclear. The CDR3 runs to 16 residues. V lost 7 bases to trimming and J lost 4 bases, with 21 bases between them. Looked up from germline, CDR1 is SNHLY and CDR2 is FYNNEI. CDR3 residues: CASTSTKGLGADTQYF. Here the CDR3 DNA reads TGTGCCAGCACCAGTACTAAGGGCCTCGGAGCAGATACGCAGTATTTT.

The chain carries TRBV14 and TRBJ2-7; 10 bases are shared with TRBD1. CDR3 length equals 17 residues. In germline, CDR1 is SGHDN, CDR2 FVKESK. Trimming removed 3 bases from V and 6 bases from J; junction bases left unmatched: 14. The CDR3: CASSHSSDRGPTSEQYF. CDR3 nucleotide sequence: TGTGCCAGCAGCCACAGTTCAGACAGGGGGCCAACCTCCGAGCAGTACTTC.

This chain joins TRBV19 and TRBJ1-1; D might be TRBD1 (6 bases). V was cut by 6 bases and J by 1 base, with 15 bases left in between. Germline loops: CDR1 LNHDA, CDR2 SQIVND (reference sequence). This CDR3 spans 15 amino acids. CDR3 region: CASRPQGWGNTEAFF. CDR3 nucleotide sequence: TGTGCCAGTAGACCACAGGGATGGGGGAACACTGAAGCTTTCTTT.

The chain carries TRBV7-9 and TRBJ2-2; D is undetermined. This CDR3 is 12 amino acids long. V was trimmed by 5 bases and J by 7 bases, leaving 8 bases between them. The germline CDR1 and CDR2 sequences are SEHNR and FQNEAQ (reference sequence). The CDR3 bases are TGTGCCAGCAGCCCCCCCCACGGGGAGCTGTTTTTT. Translating gives CASSPPHGELFF.